The clone carrying this TCR beta chain was picked up one time. This specimen comes from a study of blood T cell repertoires in COVID-19. For the study at large: Italy, Spain and the United States were the sources of the convalescent and acute COVID-19 samples.

Clones were sequenced by immunoSEQ multiplex PCR, and TCRdb holds only the in-frame ones, with some missing. The sample has under 350,000 clones; around 89% are singletons. V lost 3 bases and J 6 bases, leaving 12 bases between the germline ends. This CDR3 has 14 amino acids. Germline assignment: CDR1 LGHDT and CDR2 YNNKEL (reference sequence). The origin of this receptor is a man between 40 and 49 years old with acute or convalescent COVID-19. The sample was peripheral blood. This chain links TRBV3-1 (or the pseudogene TRBV3-2) with TRBJ1-5; D is ambiguous. CDR3 region: CASSQSPRSQPQHF. CDR3 bases: TGTGCCAGCAGCCAGTCCCCACGGAGTCAGCCCCAGCATTTT.